The sequence of this T cell receptor (beta chain) was determined in a study of Graves' ophthalmopathy and Graves' hyperthyroidism. Study summary: At initial diagnosis, peripheral blood was obtained, and this preceded any treatment.

Researchers classed hyperthyroidism as stable given no ophthalmopathy within 18 months of follow-up. Patients newly diagnosed with hyperthyroidism, under 2 months' duration, were aged 18 to 65, the study reports. Diagnosis relied on clinical symptoms, serum thyroxine, TRAb, thyroid ultrasound and orbital computed tomography. V dropped 8 bases and J dropped 3 bases, with 7 bases sitting between them. Germline V lookup: CDR1 MNHNS, CDR2 SASEGT. This CDR3 is 11 amino acids long. RNA transcripts were the template, and TCR beta CDR3 regions were amplified from them. An initial RT-PCR round employing HTBI primers preceded a second-round multiplex PCR. MiXCR was run by TCRdb on the multiplex PCR reads, yielding one entry per CDR3 protein. There are just over 400,000 distinct CDR3 sequences in the sample; 21% occur only once, and 2.5% to 3.5% lies in the top ten.

This chain connects TRBV6-1 to TRBJ1-2; D is unresolved. The clonotype originates from a young woman with stable Graves' hyperthyroidism. Input material: peripheral blood. Here the CDR3 reads CASSEYYGYTF. CDR3 nucleotides: TGTGCCAGCTCGGAGTACTATGGCTACACCTTC.